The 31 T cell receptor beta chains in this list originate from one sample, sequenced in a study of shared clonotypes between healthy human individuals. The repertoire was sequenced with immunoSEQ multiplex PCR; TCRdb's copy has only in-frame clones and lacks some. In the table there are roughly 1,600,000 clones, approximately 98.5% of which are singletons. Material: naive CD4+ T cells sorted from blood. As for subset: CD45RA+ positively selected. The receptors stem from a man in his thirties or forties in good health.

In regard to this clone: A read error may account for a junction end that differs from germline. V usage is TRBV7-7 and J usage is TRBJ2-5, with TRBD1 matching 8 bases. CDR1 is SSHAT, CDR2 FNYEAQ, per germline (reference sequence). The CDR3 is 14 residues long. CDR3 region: CASSRTGKQETQYF. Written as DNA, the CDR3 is TGTGCTAGCAGCCGGACAGGGAAGCAGGAGACCCAGTACTTC.

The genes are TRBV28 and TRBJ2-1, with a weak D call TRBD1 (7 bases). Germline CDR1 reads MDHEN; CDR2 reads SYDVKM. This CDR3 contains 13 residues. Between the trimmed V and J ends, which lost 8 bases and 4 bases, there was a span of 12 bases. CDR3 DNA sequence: TGTGCCAGCTCAGGGGGGAATTACAATGAGCAGTTCTTC. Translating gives CASSGGNYNEQFF.

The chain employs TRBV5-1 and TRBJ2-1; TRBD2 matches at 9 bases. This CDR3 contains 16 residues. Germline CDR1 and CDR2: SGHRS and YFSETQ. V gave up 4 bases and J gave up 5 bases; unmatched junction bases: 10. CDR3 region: CASSLKGTSRDNEQFF. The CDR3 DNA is TGCGCCAGCAGCCTCAAAGGGACTAGCCGAGACAATGAGCAGTTCTTC.

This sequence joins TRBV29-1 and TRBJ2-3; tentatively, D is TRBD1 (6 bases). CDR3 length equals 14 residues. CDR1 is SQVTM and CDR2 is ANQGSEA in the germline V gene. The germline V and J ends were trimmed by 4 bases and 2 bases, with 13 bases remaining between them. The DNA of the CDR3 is TGCAGCGTTGTAAGGGGACAACTCACAGATACGCAGTATTTT. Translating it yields CSVVRGQLTDTQYF.

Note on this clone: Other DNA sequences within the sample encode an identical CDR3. CDR3 region: CASSLGLAGPYEQYF. The CDR3 region has the DNA TGTGCCAGCAGCTTAGGGCTAGCGGGTCCGTACGAGCAGTACTTC. This sequence joins TRBV7-8 and TRBJ2-7, with 8 bases matching TRBD2. The CDR3 totals 15 residues. Germline V gene lookup returns CDR1 SGHVS and CDR2 FQNEAQ. The V and J ends lost 1 base and 4 bases, in that order; junction bases with no gene match: 6. Looking up the rest from reference TRBV7-8 and TRBJ2-7 gives the full variable domain: GAGVSQSPRYKVAKRGQDVALRCDPISGHVSLFWYQQALGQGPEFLTYFQNEAQLDKSGLPSDRFFAERPEGSVSTLKIQRTQQEDSAVYLCASSLGLAGPYEQYFGPGTRLTVT.

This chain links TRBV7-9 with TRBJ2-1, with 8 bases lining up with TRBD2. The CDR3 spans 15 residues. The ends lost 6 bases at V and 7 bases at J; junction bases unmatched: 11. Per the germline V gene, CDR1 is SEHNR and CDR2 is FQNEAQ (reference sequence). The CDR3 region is CASRPSGSGRNEQFF. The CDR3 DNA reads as TGTGCCAGCAGACCAAGCGGGAGCGGTAGGAATGAGCAGTTCTTC.

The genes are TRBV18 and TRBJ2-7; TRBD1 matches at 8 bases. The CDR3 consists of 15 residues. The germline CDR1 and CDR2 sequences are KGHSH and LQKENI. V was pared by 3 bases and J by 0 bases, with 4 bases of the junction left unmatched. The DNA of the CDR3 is TGTGCCAGCTCACCCTCGGACAGGGACTCCTACGAGCAGTACTTC. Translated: CASSPSDRDSYEQYF. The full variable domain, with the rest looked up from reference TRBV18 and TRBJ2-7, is NAGVMQNPRHLVRRRGQEARLRCSPMKGHSHVYWYRQLPEEGLKFMVYLQKENIIDESGMPKERFSAEFPKEGPSILRIQQVVRGDSAAYFCASSPSDRDSYEQYFGPGTRLTVT.

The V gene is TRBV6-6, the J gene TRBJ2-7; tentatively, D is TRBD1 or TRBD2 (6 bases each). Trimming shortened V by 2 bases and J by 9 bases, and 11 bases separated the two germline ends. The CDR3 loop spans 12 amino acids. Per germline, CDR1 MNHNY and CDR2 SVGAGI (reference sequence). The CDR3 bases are TGTGCCAGCAGTTACCTCGGGGGCGCGCAGTACTTC. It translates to CASSYLGGAQYF.

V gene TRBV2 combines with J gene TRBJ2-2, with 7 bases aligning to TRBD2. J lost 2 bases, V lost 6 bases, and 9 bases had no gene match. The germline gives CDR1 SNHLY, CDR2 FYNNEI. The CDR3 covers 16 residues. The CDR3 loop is CASSRSGRGNTGELFF. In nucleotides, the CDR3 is TGTGCCAGCAGCCGTAGCGGGCGGGGCAACACCGGGGAGCTGTTTTTT.

CDR3 in amino acids: CASSLVASGDYEQYF. In DNA form, the CDR3 reads TGCGCCAGCAGCTTGGTGGCCAGCGGGGACTACGAGCAGTACTTC. The V and J genes are TRBV5-1 and TRBJ2-7; 7 nucleotides line up with TRBD2. The germline CDR1 and CDR2 sequences are SGHRS and YFSETQ. With 0 bases clipped from V and 3 bases from J, the junction kept 6 bases outside the gene matches. This CDR3 is 15 amino acids long. Based on the CDR3 plus reference TRBV5-1 and TRBJ2-7, the full variable domain is KAGVTQTPRYLIKTRGQQVTLSCSPISGHRSVSWYQQTPGQGLQFLFEYFSETQRNKGNFPGRFSGRQFSNSRSEMNVSTLELGDSALYLCASSLVASGDYEQYFGPGTRLTVT.

CDR3 bases: TGTGCCAGTAGTACACGGACAGGGGGCGATACCGGGGAGCTGTTTTTT. Translated: CASSTRTGGDTGELFF. This chain links TRBV19 with TRBJ2-2; 11 nucleotides agree with TRBD1. With V trimmed by 4 bases and J by 5 bases, 6 bases remained unmatched. Germline V gene sequence: CDR1 LNHDA, CDR2 SQIVND (reference sequence). The CDR3 sequence is 16 residues long.

The CDR3 nucleotides read TGCGCCAGCAGTGCCCGACCAGGGGCCTACGAGCAGTACTTC. Translation: CASSARPGAYEQYF. The gene calls are TRBV10-2 and TRBJ2-7, with D perhaps TRBD1 (6 bases). Trimming took off 4 bases at V and 2 bases at J, with 12 bases between the two ends. The CDR3 loop spans 14 amino acids. The germline CDR1 and CDR2 sequences are WSHSY and SAAADI.

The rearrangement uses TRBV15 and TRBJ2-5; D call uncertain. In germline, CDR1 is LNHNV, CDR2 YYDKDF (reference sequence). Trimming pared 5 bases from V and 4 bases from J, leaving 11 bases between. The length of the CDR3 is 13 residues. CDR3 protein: CATSGRSGETQYF. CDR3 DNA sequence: TGTGCCACCAGCGGCCGGTCCGGAGAGACCCAGTACTTC.

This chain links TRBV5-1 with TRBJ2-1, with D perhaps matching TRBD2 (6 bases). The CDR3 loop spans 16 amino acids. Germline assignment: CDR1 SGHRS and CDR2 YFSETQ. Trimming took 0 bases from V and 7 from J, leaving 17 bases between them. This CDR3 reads CASSLGQALAGNEQFF. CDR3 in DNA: TGCGCCAGCAGCTTGGGGCAGGCTCTGGCGGGGAATGAGCAGTTCTTC. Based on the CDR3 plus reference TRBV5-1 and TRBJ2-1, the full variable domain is KAGVTQTPRYLIKTRGQQVTLSCSPISGHRSVSWYQQTPGQGLQFLFEYFSETQRNKGNFPGRFSGRQFSNSRSEMNVSTLELGDSALYLCASSLGQALAGNEQFFGPGTRLTVL.

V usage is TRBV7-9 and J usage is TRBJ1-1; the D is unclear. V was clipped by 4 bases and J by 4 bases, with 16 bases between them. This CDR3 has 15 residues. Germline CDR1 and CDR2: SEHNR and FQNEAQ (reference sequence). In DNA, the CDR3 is TGTGCCAGCAGCTCCGGCCAAGGCTGGGTCACTGAAGCTTTCTTT. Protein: CASSSGQGWVTEAFF.

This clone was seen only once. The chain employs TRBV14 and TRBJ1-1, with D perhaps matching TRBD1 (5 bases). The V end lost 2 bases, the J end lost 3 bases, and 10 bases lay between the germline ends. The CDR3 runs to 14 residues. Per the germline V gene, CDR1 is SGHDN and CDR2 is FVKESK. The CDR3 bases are TGTGCCAGCAGCCAAACCAGGGTGTACACTGAAGCTTTCTTT. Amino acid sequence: CASSQTRVYTEAFF.

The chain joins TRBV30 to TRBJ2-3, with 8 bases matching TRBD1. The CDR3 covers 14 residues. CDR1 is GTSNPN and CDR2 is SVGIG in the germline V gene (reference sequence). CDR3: CGCRRTGSPDTQYF. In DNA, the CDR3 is TGTGGCTGCAGGAGGACAGGGTCCCCAGATACGCAGTATTTT.

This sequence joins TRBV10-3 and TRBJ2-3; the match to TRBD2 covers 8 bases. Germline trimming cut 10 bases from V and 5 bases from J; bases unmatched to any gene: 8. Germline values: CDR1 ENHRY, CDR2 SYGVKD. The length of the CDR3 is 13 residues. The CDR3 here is CATSGSEVDTQYF. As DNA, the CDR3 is TGTGCCACCAGCGGGAGCGAGGTAGATACGCAGTATTTT.

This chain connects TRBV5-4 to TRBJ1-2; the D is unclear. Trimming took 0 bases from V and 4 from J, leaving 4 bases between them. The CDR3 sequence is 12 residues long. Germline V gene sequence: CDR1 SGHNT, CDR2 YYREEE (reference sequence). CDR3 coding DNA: TGTGCCAGCAGCTTGGGGGGCTATGGCTACACCTTC. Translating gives CASSLGGYGYTF.

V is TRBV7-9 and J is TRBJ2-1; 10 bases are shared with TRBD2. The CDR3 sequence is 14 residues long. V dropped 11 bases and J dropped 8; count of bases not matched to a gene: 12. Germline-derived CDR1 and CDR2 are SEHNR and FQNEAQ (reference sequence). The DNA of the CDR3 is TGTGCCTGCCACTCCGGGACTAGCGCGGATGAGCAGTTCTTC. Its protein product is CACHSGTSADEQFF.

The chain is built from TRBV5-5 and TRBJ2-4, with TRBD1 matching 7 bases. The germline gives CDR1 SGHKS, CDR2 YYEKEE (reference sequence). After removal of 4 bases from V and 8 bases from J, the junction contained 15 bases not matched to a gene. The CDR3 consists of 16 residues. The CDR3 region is CASSQFPIYRGDIQYF. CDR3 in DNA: TGTGCCAGCAGCCAATTTCCGATATACAGGGGAGACATTCAGTACTTC.

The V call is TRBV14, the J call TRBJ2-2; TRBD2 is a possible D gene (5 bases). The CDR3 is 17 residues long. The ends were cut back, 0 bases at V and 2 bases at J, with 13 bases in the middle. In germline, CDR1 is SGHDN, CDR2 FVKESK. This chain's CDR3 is CASSQDYNGKNTGELFF. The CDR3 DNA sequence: TGTGCCAGCAGCCAAGATTATAACGGGAAAAACACCGGGGAGCTGTTTTTT. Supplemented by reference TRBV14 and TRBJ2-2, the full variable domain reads EAGVTQFPSHSVIEKGQTVTLRCDPISGHDNLYWYRRVMGKEIKFLLHFVKESKQDESGMPNNRFLAERTGGTYSTLKVQPAELEDSGVYFCASSQDYNGKNTGELFFGEGSRLTVL.

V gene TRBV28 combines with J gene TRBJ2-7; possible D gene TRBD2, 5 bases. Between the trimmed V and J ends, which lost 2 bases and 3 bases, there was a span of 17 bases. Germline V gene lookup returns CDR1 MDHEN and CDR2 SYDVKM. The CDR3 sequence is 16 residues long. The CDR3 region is CASSLLRGTILYEQYF. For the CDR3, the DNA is TGTGCCAGCAGTTTACTCCGGGGTACGATACTCTACGAGCAGTACTTC.

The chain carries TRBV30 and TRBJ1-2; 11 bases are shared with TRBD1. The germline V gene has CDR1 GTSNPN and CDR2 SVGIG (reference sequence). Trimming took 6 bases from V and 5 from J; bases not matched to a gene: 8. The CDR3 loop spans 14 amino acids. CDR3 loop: CACVGQGARYGYTF. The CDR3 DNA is TGTGCCTGCGTCGGACAGGGGGCGCGGTATGGCTACACCTTC.

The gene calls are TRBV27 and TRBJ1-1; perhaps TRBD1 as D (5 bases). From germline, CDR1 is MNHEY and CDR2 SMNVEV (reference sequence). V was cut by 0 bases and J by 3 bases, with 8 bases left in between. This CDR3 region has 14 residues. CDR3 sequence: CASSLSAGDTEAFF. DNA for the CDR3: TGTGCCAGCAGTTTATCAGCGGGGGACACTGAAGCTTTCTTT.

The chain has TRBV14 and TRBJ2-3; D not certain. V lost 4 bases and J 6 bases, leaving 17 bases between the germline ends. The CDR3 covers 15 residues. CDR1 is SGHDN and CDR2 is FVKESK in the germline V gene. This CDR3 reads CASSLHRAQMDTQYF. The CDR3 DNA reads TGTGCCAGCAGCCTACATAGGGCGCAAATGGATACGCAGTATTTT.

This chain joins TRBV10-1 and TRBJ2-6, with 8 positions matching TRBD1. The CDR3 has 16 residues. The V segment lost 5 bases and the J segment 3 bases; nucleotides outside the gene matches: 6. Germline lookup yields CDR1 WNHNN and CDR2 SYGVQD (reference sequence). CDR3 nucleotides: TGCGCCAGCAGTCCGGGACAGGTGGTTGGGGCCAACGTCCTGACTTTC. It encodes CASSPGQVVGANVLTF.

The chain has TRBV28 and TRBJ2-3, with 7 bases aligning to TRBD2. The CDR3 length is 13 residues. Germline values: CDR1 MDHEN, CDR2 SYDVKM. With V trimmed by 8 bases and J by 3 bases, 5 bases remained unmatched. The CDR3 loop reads CASDGRVTDTQYF. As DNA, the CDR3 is TGTGCCAGCGATGGGAGGGTTACAGATACGCAGTATTTT. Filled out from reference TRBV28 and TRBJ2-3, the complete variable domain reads DVKVTQSSRYLVKRTGEKVFLECVQDMDHENMFWYRQDPGLGLRLIYFSYDVKMKEKGDIPEGYSVSREKKERFSLILESASTNQTSMYLCASDGRVTDTQYFGPGTRLTVL.

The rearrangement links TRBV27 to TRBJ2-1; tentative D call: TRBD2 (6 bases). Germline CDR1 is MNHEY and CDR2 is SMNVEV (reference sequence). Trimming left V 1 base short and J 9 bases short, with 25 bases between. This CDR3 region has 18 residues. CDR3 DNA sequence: TGTGCCAGCAGTTTATATGAGGGACTTTCTGCGGTGGGGGGTGAGCAGTTCTTC. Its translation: CASSLYEGLSAVGGEQFF.

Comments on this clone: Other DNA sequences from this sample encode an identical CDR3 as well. Here the CDR3 DNA reads TGCGCCAGCAGCTTGGACGGGAGGTCCACAGATACGCAGTATTTT. Amino acid sequence: CASSLDGRSTDTQYF. V and J are TRBV5-1 and TRBJ2-3; 7 positions match TRBD2. The CDR3 runs 15 residues. J gave up 2 bases and V 0 bases, and 3 bases lay outside the gene matches. Germline CDR1 reads SGHRS; CDR2 reads YFSETQ.

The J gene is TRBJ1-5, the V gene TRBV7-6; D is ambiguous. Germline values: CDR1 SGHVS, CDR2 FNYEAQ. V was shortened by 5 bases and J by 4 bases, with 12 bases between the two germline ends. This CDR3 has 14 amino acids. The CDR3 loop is CASSRQLGNQPQHF. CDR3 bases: TGTGCCAGCAGCCGGCAGTTGGGTAATCAGCCCCAGCATTTT.